These 16 T cell receptor beta chains came from one sample sequenced in a study of healthy donors' naive CD4 and CD8 T cells. Each TCR library used around 500 ng of total RNA and a linear amplification protocol. TCRdb independently ran MiXCR on the reads; one entry per CDR3 protein. Of around 180,000 distinct CDR3 sequences in the sample, 65% to 80% were seen once. What was sequenced was naive CD4+ and CD8+ T cells sorted from blood, pooled from several donors. These receptors were collected from a pool of human donors in good health; the sample pools cells from several healthy donors.

The CDR3 protein is CASSENLQETQYF. The CDR3 nucleotides are TGTGCCAGTTCTGAGAACCTCCAAGAGACCCAGTACTTC. V and J are TRBV19 and TRBJ2-5; no clear D gene. CDR3 size: 13 residues. The V end was cut by 8 bases, the J end by 1 base, with 11 bases between. CDR1 and CDR2 from the germline V gene are LNHDA and SQIVND (reference sequence).

The chain's CDR3 is CASSRRGQVNSPLHF. The CDR3 coding sequence is TGTGCCAGCAGCCGCCGGGGACAGGTCAATTCACCCCTCCACTTT. The V gene is TRBV4-2, the J gene TRBJ1-6; 8 nucleotides agree with TRBD1. The CDR3 covers 15 residues. Germline trimming cut 4 bases from V and 7 bases from J; bases unmatched to any gene: 6. The germline CDR1 and CDR2 sequences are LGHNA and YNFKEQ.

The V and J genes are TRBV29-1 and TRBJ2-7, with a weak D call TRBD2 (6 bases). Trimming shortened V by 7 bases and J by 7 bases, and 11 bases separated the two germline ends. Germline CDR1 reads SQVTM; CDR2 reads ANQGSEA. This CDR3 has 10 amino acids. For the CDR3, the DNA is TGCAGCGCAGGTGGGAGGGAGCAGTACTTC. Translating it yields CSAGGREQYF.

The rearrangement links TRBV20-1 to TRBJ1-3, with 7 bases lining up with TRBD1. J gave up 0 bases and V 3 bases, and 2 bases lay outside the gene matches. The CDR3 extends over 14 amino acids. Germline V gene lookup returns CDR1 DFQATT and CDR2 SNEGSKA (reference sequence). In DNA, the CDR3 is TGCAGTGCTAGCCGGGACAGCTCTGGAAACACCATATATTTT. It translates to CSASRDSSGNTIYF.

This clonotype was counted a few times. V is TRBV24-1 and J is TRBJ2-7; 7 bases are a match to TRBD1. The CDR3 spans 13 residues. With 5 bases clipped from V and 3 bases from J, the junction kept 3 bases outside the gene matches. The germline V gene encodes CDR1 KGHDR and CDR2 SFDVKD. This CDR3 reads CATSGGGSYEQYF. CDR3 DNA: TGTGCCACCAGTGGAGGGGGCAGCTACGAGCAGTACTTC.

The chain has TRBV11-2 and TRBJ2-1, with D uncertain. The germline V gene has CDR1 SGHAT and CDR2 FQNNGV. The germline V and J ends were trimmed by 6 bases and 5 bases, with 17 bases remaining between them. This CDR3 region has 15 residues. Here the CDR3 DNA reads TGTGCCAGCAGTTGGAGCAATCCCGCCAACAATGAGCAGTTCTTC. Residues: CASSWSNPANNEQFF.

The chain uses TRBV6-5 and TRBJ2-2; D call uncertain. The length of the CDR3 is 13 residues. V lost 3 bases, J lost 7 bases, and 9 bases lay in between. Germline CDR1 is MNHEY and CDR2 is SVGAGI. CDR3 nucleotides: TGTGCCAGCAGTTATATCGGCTTCGGGGAGCTGTTTTTT. Its protein product is CASSYIGFGELFF.

There are a few counts of this clonotype. CDR3 nucleotide sequence: TGTGCCAGCAGTCCCGGGGTTGGGAATGAGCAGTTCTTC. Translated: CASSPGVGNEQFF. The chain combines TRBV27 with TRBJ2-1; tentative D call: TRBD2 (5 bases). Trimming cost V 5 bases and J 7 bases, with 12 bases left between them. Germline V gives CDR1 MNHEY, CDR2 SMNVEV (reference sequence). CDR3 length: 13 amino acids.

The rearrangement links TRBV20-1 to TRBJ1-3; D gene unclear. From germline, CDR1 is DFQATT and CDR2 SNEGSKA (reference sequence). Trimming removed 1 base from V and 0 bases from J, with 13 bases in between. The CDR3 has 16 amino acids. CDR3 region: CSARVAGSYSGNTIYF. The CDR3 DNA sequence: TGCAGTGCTAGAGTCGCAGGCTCATACTCTGGAAACACCATATATTTT.

J is TRBJ2-1 and V is TRBV29-1; 8 bases agree with TRBD1. This CDR3 region has 15 residues. The V segment lost 5 bases and the J segment 0 bases; nucleotides outside the gene matches: 6. CDR1 and CDR2 (germline): SQVTM, ANQGSEA. CDR3 sequence: CSVQGQESSYNEQFF. As DNA, the CDR3 is TGCAGCGTTCAGGGACAGGAAAGCTCCTACAATGAGCAGTTCTTC.

The chain carries TRBV29-1 and TRBJ2-7; D possibly corresponds to TRBD1 (5 bases). The CDR3 sequence is 12 residues long. Germline CDR1 SQVTM, CDR2 ANQGSEA. The V end lost 7 bases, the J end lost 6 bases, and 16 bases lay between the germline ends. The CDR3 protein is CSALGGRAEQYV. CDR3 DNA sequence: TGCAGCGCTCTTGGCGGCAGGGCCGAGCAGTACGTC.

V and J are TRBV12-3 or TRBV12-4 and TRBJ2-5, with D unresolved. The V end lost 1 base, the J end lost 4 bases, and 10 bases lay between the germline ends. The CDR3 extends over 14 amino acids. This chain's CDR3 is CASSLEPGLETQYF. The CDR3 coding sequence is TGTGCCAGCAGTTTAGAGCCTGGGCTAGAGACCCAGTACTTC.

This chain connects TRBV4-3 to TRBJ1-4; D unclear. V gave up 1 base and J gave up 3 bases, with 3 bases separating them. CDR3 length: 13 amino acids. Germline V gene sequence: CDR1 LGHNA, CDR2 YSLEER. The CDR3, as DNA: TGCGCCAGCAGCCAAGTTTCTAATGAAAAACTGTTTTTT. Translated: CASSQVSNEKLFF.

The chain links TRBV14 to TRBJ1-1; D is uncertain. Germline assignment: CDR1 SGHDN and CDR2 FVKESK. V lost 1 base to trimming and J lost 4 bases, with 7 bases between them. This CDR3 is built from 13 residues. The CDR3 reads CASSQGPVTEAFF. CDR3 sequence (DNA): TGTGCCAGCAGCCAAGGCCCGGTCACTGAAGCTTTCTTT.

This clonotype was observed a few times. The chain combines TRBV5-1 with TRBJ2-1; 9 positions agree with TRBD1. Germline V gene data show CDR1 as SGHRS and CDR2 as YFSETQ. V was clipped by 4 bases and J by 7 bases; unmatched bases: 12. There are 16 residues in the CDR3. CDR3 nucleotide sequence: TGCGCCAGCAGCCTTGCCATATTACAGGGGGCGAATGAGCAGTTCTTC. This encodes CASSLAILQGANEQFF.

This clonotype has just one count. The chain carries TRBV27 and TRBJ2-7; D remains ambiguous. CDR1 and CDR2 (germline): MNHEY, SMNVEV (reference sequence). The V and J ends lost 3 bases and 1 base respectively, with 13 bases between them. The CDR3 consists of 15 residues. CDR3 nucleotides: TGTGCCAGCAGTTTTACTGCCGTAGGATCCTACGAGCAGTACTTC. Its translation: CASSFTAVGSYEQYF.